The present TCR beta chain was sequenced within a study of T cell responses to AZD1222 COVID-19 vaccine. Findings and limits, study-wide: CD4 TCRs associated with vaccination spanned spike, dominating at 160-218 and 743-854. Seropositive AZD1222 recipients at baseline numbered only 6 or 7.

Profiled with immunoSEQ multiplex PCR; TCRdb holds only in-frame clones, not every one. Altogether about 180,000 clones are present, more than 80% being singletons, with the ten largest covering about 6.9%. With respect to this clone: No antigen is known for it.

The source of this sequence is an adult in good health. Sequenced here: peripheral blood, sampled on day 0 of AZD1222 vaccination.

CDR3 coding DNA: TGTGCCAGCAGCTTAACAGGCGCAGATACGCAGTATTTT. Protein: CASSLTGADTQYF. V gene TRBV7-3 combines with J gene TRBJ2-3, with D unresolved. The CDR3 has 13 amino acids. CDR1 and CDR2 from the germline V gene are SGHTA and FQGTGA. V was pared by 0 bases and J by 4 bases, with 5 bases between.